The rows below give T cell receptor beta chains drawn from one sample of a study of beta chain features in type 1 diabetes. Some clones are missing from TCRdb's copy, which holds only in-frame ones; the method was immunoSEQ multiplex PCR. The sample has over 150,000 clones, around 8% seen once. The material sequenced was central memory CD4+ T cells from blood. These receptors were obtained from a man younger than 35 in good health. Both conserved end residues are part of each CDR3. The D gene is left open where the match is weak. A row's size may be missing; if present it is once, few, many or a size class.

V gene: TRBV28; J gene: TRBJ2-1; clone size: NA; D gene: TRBD2; CDR3 protein: CASIRGLAEYNEQFF; CDR3 DNA: TGTGCCAGCATTCGTGGACTAGCGGAATACAATGAGCAGTTCTTC
V gene: TRBV7-2; J gene: TRBJ2-1; clone size: few; D gene: TRBD2; CDR3 protein: CASSGLVQNEQFF; CDR3 DNA: TGTGCCAGCTCCGGACTAGTTCAAAATGAGCAGTTCTTC
V gene: TRBV7-2; J gene: TRBJ2-3; clone size: NA; D gene: TRBD2; CDR3 protein: CASSSGLAGGQTQYF; CDR3 DNA: TGTGCCAGCAGCTCTGGACTAGCGGGGGGGCAGACGCAGTATTTT
V gene: TRBV15; J gene: TRBJ1-3; clone size: few; D gene: NA; CDR3 protein: CATSRDFTSVGGNTIYF; CDR3 DNA: TGTGCCACCAGCAGAGATTTCACGAGCGTTGGTGGAAACACCATATATTTT
V gene: TRBV5-6; J gene: TRBJ1-6; clone size: NA; D gene: NA; CDR3 protein: CASSLLGGWNSPLHF; CDR3 DNA: TGTGCCAGCAGCCTCCTGGGGGGGTGGAATTCACCCCTCCACTTT
V gene: TRBV30; J gene: TRBJ2-1; clone size: many; D gene: TRBD2; CDR3 protein: CAWSVWRGRANEQFF; CDR3 DNA: TGTGCCTGGAGTGTATGGCGCGGGAGGGCCAATGAGCAGTTCTTC
V gene: TRBV5-4; J gene: TRBJ1-2; clone size: few; D gene: NA; CDR3 protein: CASSQGYGYTF; CDR3 DNA: TGCGCCAGCAGCCAGGGTTATGGCTACACCTTC
V gene: TRBV10-3; J gene: TRBJ2-1; clone size: few; D gene: TRBD1; CDR3 protein: CAIKRDRGSHEQFF; CDR3 DNA: TGTGCCATCAAGCGGGACAGGGGTTCCCATGAGCAGTTCTTC
V gene: TRBV30; J gene: TRBJ2-5; clone size: NA; D gene: NA; CDR3 protein: CAWSVGGQSETQYF; CDR3 DNA: TGTGCCTGGAGTGTAGGAGGCCAGTCGGAGACCCAGTACTTC
V gene: TRBV6-5; J gene: TRBJ2-3; clone size: NA; D gene: NA; CDR3 protein: CASSSRGDTQYF; CDR3 DNA: TGTGCCAGCAGTTCAAGGGGAGATACGCAGTATTTT
V gene: TRBV19; J gene: TRBJ2-2; clone size: NA; D gene: NA; CDR3 protein: CASSMTATPGELFF; CDR3 DNA: TGTGCCAGTAGTATGACAGCCACCCCCGGGGAGCTGTTTTTT
V gene: TRBV30; J gene: TRBJ2-7; clone size: NA; D gene: TRBD2; CDR3 protein: CAWSSLGAGAGYEQYF; CDR3 DNA: TGTGCCTGGAGTTCACTTGGAGCGGGAGCGGGCTACGAGCAGTACTTC
V gene: TRBV4-3; J gene: TRBJ1-2; clone size: NA; D gene: NA; CDR3 protein: CASSQELWQGRDGYTF; CDR3 DNA: TGCGCCAGCAGCCAAGAATTGTGGCAGGGAAGGGATGGCTACACCTTC
V gene: TRBV11-2; J gene: TRBJ1-1; clone size: NA; D gene: NA; CDR3 protein: CASSLSGIGTEAFF; CDR3 DNA: TGTGCCAGCAGCTTATCAGGGATAGGCACTGAAGCTTTCTTT
V gene: TRBV14; J gene: TRBJ1-1; clone size: NA; D gene: NA; CDR3 protein: CASSQDKKAFF; CDR3 DNA: TGTGCCAGCAGCCAAGATAAAAAAGCTTTCTTT
V gene: TRBV7-2; J gene: TRBJ2-3; clone size: NA; D gene: TRBD2; CDR3 protein: CASSTGLAGPTDTQYF; CDR3 DNA: TGTGCCAGCAGCACGGGACTAGCGGGCCCCACAGATACGCAGTATTTT
V gene: TRBV29-1; J gene: TRBJ1-4; clone size: many; D gene: TRBD1; CDR3 protein: CSVDVGTGSEKLFF; CDR3 DNA: TGCAGCGTTGATGTCGGGACAGGGAGCGAGAAACTGTTTTTT
V gene: TRBV9; J gene: TRBJ2-7; clone size: NA; D gene: TRBD1; CDR3 protein: CASTRGQGISYEQYF; CDR3 DNA: TGTGCCAGCACCCGAGGACAGGGCATATCCTACGAGCAGTACTTC
V gene: TRBV30; J gene: TRBJ2-7; clone size: NA; D gene: TRBD2; CDR3 protein: CAWSIPGTSGSQYF; CDR3 DNA: TGTGCCTGGAGTATCCCCGGGACTAGCGGGAGTCAGTACTTC
V gene: TRBV29-1; J gene: TRBJ2-3; clone size: few; D gene: TRBD2; CDR3 protein: CSVVGWQGGDTQYF; CDR3 DNA: TGCAGCGTTGTAGGATGGCAGGGAGGGGATACGCAGTATTTT
V gene: TRBV7-2; J gene: TRBJ1-3; clone size: few; D gene: NA; CDR3 protein: CASSLGALSGNTIYF; CDR3 DNA: TGTGCCAGCAGCTTGGGAGCCCTCTCTGGAAACACCATATATTTT
V gene: TRBV27; J gene: TRBJ1-1; clone size: NA; D gene: NA; CDR3 protein: CASKGVGTEAFF; CDR3 DNA: TGTGCCAGCAAAGGGGTAGGCACTGAAGCTTTCTTT
V gene: TRBV28; J gene: TRBJ2-5; clone size: NA; D gene: TRBD1; CDR3 protein: CASSSPLTGGKETQYF; CDR3 DNA: TGTGCCAGCAGCTCCCCTCTGACAGGGGGAAAAGAGACCCAGTACTTC
V gene: TRBV5-6; J gene: TRBJ2-5; clone size: NA; D gene: TRBD1; CDR3 protein: CASSSTGDGETQYF; CDR3 DNA: TGTGCCAGCAGCTCGACAGGGGACGGGGAGACCCAGTACTTC
V gene: TRBV18; J gene: TRBJ1-2; clone size: few; D gene: TRBD1; CDR3 protein: CASSPETRGNGYTF; CDR3 DNA: TGTGCCAGCTCACCGGAAACCAGGGGGAATGGCTACACCTTC
V gene: TRBV18; J gene: TRBJ2-7; clone size: few; D gene: TRBD1; CDR3 protein: CASSPPGTGDGEQYF; CDR3 DNA: TGTGCCAGCTCACCACCGGGGACAGGGGATGGCGAGCAGTACTTC
V gene: TRBV5-1; J gene: TRBJ2-5; clone size: NA; D gene: TRBD1; CDR3 protein: CASSGNRGQETQYF; CDR3 DNA: TGCGCCAGCAGCGGCAACAGGGGGCAGGAGACCCAGTACTTC
V gene: TRBV9; J gene: TRBJ1-2; clone size: NA; D gene: TRBD1; CDR3 protein: CASSAGQGSGYTF; CDR3 DNA: TGTGCCAGCAGTGCGGGACAGGGAAGTGGCTACACCTTC
V gene: TRBV7-3; J gene: TRBJ2-5; clone size: few; D gene: TRBD2; CDR3 protein: CASSLAAGGTQETQYF; CDR3 DNA: TGTGCCAGCAGCTTAGCAGCGGGGGGAACCCAAGAGACCCAGTACTTC
V gene: TRBV30; J gene: TRBJ1-3; clone size: few; D gene: NA; CDR3 protein: CAWSLGNTIYF; CDR3 DNA: TGTGCCTGGAGCCTCGGAAACACCATATATTTT
V gene: TRBV18; J gene: TRBJ2-7; clone size: NA; D gene: TRBD1; CDR3 protein: CASSPVGQGGVEQYF; CDR3 DNA: TGTGCCAGCTCACCAGTAGGACAGGGGGGAGTCGAGCAGTACTTC
V gene: TRBV6-5; J gene: TRBJ2-7; clone size: NA; D gene: NA; CDR3 protein: CASLDGLGYEQYF; CDR3 DNA: TGTGCCAGCCTAGACGGGTTGGGTTACGAGCAGTACTTC
V gene: TRBV5-4; J gene: TRBJ1-3; clone size: few; D gene: NA; CDR3 protein: CASSFSGVNTIYF; CDR3 DNA: TGTGCCAGCAGCTTTTCAGGCGTTAACACCATATATTTT
V gene: TRBV7-2; J gene: TRBJ1-5; clone size: NA; D gene: NA; CDR3 protein: CASSPTGQSNQPQHF; CDR3 DNA: TGTGCCAGCAGTCCTACAGGGCAGAGCAATCAGCCCCAGCATTTT
V gene: TRBV4-2; J gene: TRBJ1-4; clone size: few; D gene: NA; CDR3 protein: CASSKLRGLQEKLFF; CDR3 DNA: TGTGCCAGCAGCAAATTAAGGGGACTGCAGGAAAAACTGTTTTTT
V gene: TRBV15; J gene: TRBJ2-5; clone size: NA; D gene: NA; CDR3 protein: CATSRDRGARDQETQYF; CDR3 DNA: TGTGCCACCAGCAGAGATCGGGGGGCCAGAGACCAAGAGACCCAGTACTTC
V gene: TRBV5-1; J gene: TRBJ2-5; clone size: few; D gene: TRBD2; CDR3 protein: CASSSGTTAETQYF; CDR3 DNA: TGCGCCAGCAGTTCCGGGACTACAGCAGAGACCCAGTACTTC
V gene: TRBV7-7; J gene: TRBJ2-2; clone size: NA; D gene: NA; CDR3 protein: CASSLDRFTGELFF; CDR3 DNA: TGTGCTAGCAGCCTGGACAGATTTACTGGGGAGCTGTTTTTT
V gene: TRBV10-3; J gene: TRBJ1-6; clone size: NA; D gene: TRBD1; CDR3 protein: CAIKKGPLGQGDSPLHF; CDR3 DNA: TGTGCCATCAAAAAGGGGCCGTTGGGGCAGGGGGACTCACCCCTCCACTTT
V gene: TRBV7-3; J gene: TRBJ2-7; clone size: few; D gene: TRBD1; CDR3 protein: CASSLSGTGTEQYF; CDR3 DNA: TGTGCCAGCAGCTTGTCCGGGACAGGGACCGAGCAGTACTTC
V gene: TRBV7-3; J gene: TRBJ2-5; clone size: few; D gene: TRBD2; CDR3 protein: CASSLFPGGSETQYF; CDR3 DNA: TGTGCCAGCAGCTTATTTCCGGGAGGGTCGGAGACCCAGTACTTC
V gene: TRBV4-3; J gene: TRBJ2-7; clone size: many; D gene: TRBD1; CDR3 protein: CASSQPGQGEQYF; CDR3 DNA: TGCGCCAGCAGCCAACCGGGACAGGGCGAGCAGTACTTC
V gene: TRBV5-1; J gene: TRBJ1-2; clone size: few; D gene: NA; CDR3 protein: CASSLGGPYGYTF; CDR3 DNA: TGCGCCAGCAGCTTGGGCGGCCCTTATGGCTACACCTTC
V gene: TRBV7-3; J gene: TRBJ2-1; clone size: NA; D gene: NA; CDR3 protein: CASSLAQYNEQFF; CDR3 DNA: TGTGCCAGCAGCTTAGCGCAATACAATGAGCAGTTCTTC
V gene: TRBV5-4; J gene: TRBJ2-5; clone size: few; D gene: NA; CDR3 protein: CASSFGAGSAQETQYF; CDR3 DNA: TGTGCCAGCAGCTTTGGGGCGGGATCCGCCCAAGAGACCCAGTACTTC
V gene: TRBV27; J gene: TRBJ1-6; clone size: NA; D gene: NA; CDR3 protein: CASSYLGSSYNSPLHF; CDR3 DNA: TGTGCCAGCAGTTACCTAGGGAGCTCCTATAATTCACCCCTCCACTTT